This T cell receptor beta chain comes out of a study of T cells in Graves' hyperthyroidism and ophthalmopathy. Whole-study results and caveats: A model using 13 V-J features told ophthalmopathy apart from stable hyperthyroidism.

Using RNA transcripts as the source, TCR beta CDR3 regions were amplified. The HTBI set primed first-round TCR CDR3 RT-PCR. TCRdb ran MiXCR on the multiplex PCR reads and lists one entry per CDR3 protein. The sample has roughly 93,000 distinct CDR3 sequences; roughly 40% are singletons. It was considered stable Graves' hyperthyroidism when ophthalmopathy did not progress within 18 months. This clonotype was picked up many times. Its antigen is not known. This CDR3 is 14 amino acids long. The germline V gene has CDR1 SGHRS and CDR2 YFSETQ. V was trimmed by 1 base and J by 1 base, leaving 8 bases between them.

The sequencing sample was made of peripheral blood or thyroid tissue (not recorded which). This sequence originates from a woman aged 25 to 39 with Graves' hyperthyroidism. The chain recombines TRBV5-1 with TRBJ1-1; D is unclear. The CDR3 region is CASSLRTPNTEAFF. The CDR3, as DNA: TGCGCCAGCAGCTTGAGAACTCCGAACACTGAAGCTTTCTTT.